The present entry profiles one T cell receptor (beta chain) with its context. This sample is drawn from a study of blood T cells in healthy people across ages. Together with a sample-barcoded 5' primer, a J-beta primer mix was included in a second PCR lasting roughly 6 to 12 cycles. TCRdb reprocessed the 5' RACE reads via MiXCR and lists one record per CDR3 protein. The repertoire includes about 280,000 distinct CDR3 sequences, around 30% of them detected once, and approximately 29% sits in the top ten. Per the germline V gene, CDR1 is LNHDA and CDR2 is SQIVND (reference sequence). The CDR3 length is 19 residues. V gave up 4 bases and J gave up 8 bases, with 29 bases separating them.

This clonotype was obtained from a woman in her sixties or seventies in good health. Material: blood. The rearrangement joins TRBV19 to TRBJ2-2; possibly TRBD2 for D (6 bases). CDR3 DNA sequence: TGTGCCAGTAGTAGTAGCGGAGGAGGAGGTTTGGTAACAGCGGGGGAGCTGTTTTTT. Its protein is CASSSSGGGGLVTAGELFF. The full variable domain, rest sourced from reference TRBV19 and TRBJ2-2, is DGGITQSPKYLFRKEGQNVTLSCEQNLNHDAMYWYRQDPGQGLRLIYYSQIVNDFQKGDIAEGYSVSREKKESFPLTVTSAQKNPTAFYLCASSSSGGGGLVTAGELFFGEGSRLTVL.